The following is a TCR beta chain sequence with its context. There is no known antigen for this receptor. No base quality information exists; no much larger clone differs at one position. This sample stems from a study of cytomegalovirus exposure and HLA in healthy donors (dated 2017 in TCRdb). Concerning the study at large: An earlier analysis of roughly 570 of the donors reported about 300 Gb of sequence data and 117 million unique TCR beta sequences obtained from 150 million to 200 million T cells. Roughly 300 gigabases of sequencing data and around 85 million unique TCR sequences made up an early release that covered approximately 700 HLA-typed donors. The genetic ancestry cluster associated with self-reported Caucasian donors included 80% to 90% of the approximately 400 genotyped donors. The aim of the study was to test whether cataloging public T cell receptors could identify signatures of past pathogen exposure. Using immunosequencing, the study profiled T cell repertoires from 500 to 800 subjects and related those repertoires to cytomegalovirus serostatus. A separate validation cohort of more than 100 different subjects was used in addition to the 666-subject first cohort. The study combined high-throughput TCR immunosequencing, statistical association of individual TCRs with disease status, and machine learning to predict cytomegalovirus infection status. To study patterns of TCR occurrence, a later analysis re-analyzed previously published TCR beta repertoires from more than 550 donors and added high-resolution HLA genotyping. In the later analysis, no new phenotypic data were used to find candidate immune exposures; instead, reliance was placed on TCR beta sequences and their occurrence across donors. To decide whether each TCR beta V gene segment behaved as functional or pseudogenic, an earlier analysis of 587 of the donors relied on high-throughput TCR beta sequencing. Alongside the repertoire data, information on donor age, sex, ethnicity and CMV serostatus was compiled. In a later genetic analysis, genome-wide SNP genotypes for about three fifths of the roughly 670 donors were used, and that subset was treated as a discovery cohort. All discovery cohort repertoires had been generated on a single sequencing platform. Both class I and class II loci were covered by HLA typing, at four-digit resolution. The number of typed donors differed by locus: about 620-630 for A, B, C, DRB1 and DQB1; 522 for DQA1; approximately 600 for DPA1; and 450 to 480 for DPB1. About five DR-DQ haplotypes were handled as single units for association and clustering, since linkage in the cohort was strong. Among roughly 400 genotyped donors of the cohort, an average of about 240,000 unique TCR beta nucleotide sequences was sequenced per donor, of which about 19% were non-productive. Results the study describes overall, beyond this receptor: It was suggested by the authors that the approach could potentially be generalized to other disease states and immunological phenotypes. Only TCR beta chains were sequenced in this cohort, and the absence of alpha or paired-chain data limited detectable features. In a later analysis, HLA-associated TCR beta chains showed more clonal expansion and lower generation probabilities than non-associated chains that were equally common. A later genetic analysis reported fewer N-insertions in productive TCRs among donors in an Asian-associated ancestry cluster than the roughly 620-donor mean. An earlier analysis of around 600 of the donors showed that most TCR beta V segments appeared in productive rearrangements either about 90% or about 30% of the time, which broadly matched IMGT annotations. Cytomegalovirus status was reported to be diagnosed by the classifier with high specificity and sensitivity in both the original and validation cohorts. In a later analysis, several top co-occurrence clusters were reported to appear linked to parvovirus B19, influenza, CMV and Epstein-Barr virus. Roughly 15 rarely observed V segments, including chromosome 9 orphons, were excluded from the earlier analysis of approximately 500 of the donors because counts were too low. While some public TCRs were present in many individuals, most TCR sequences turned up only very rarely across donors. A later genetic analysis associated a missense DCLRE1C variant with V-gene and J-gene trimming of TCR beta chains, and an independent cohort replicated the association. A group of highly shared sequence variants was considered likely to be a technical artifact of the sequencing pipeline. Roughly uniform sequencing depth across donors was assumed in presence/absence analyses, although this assumption may not hold. When HLA alleles, especially DR and DQ, strongly co-occurred, attributing TCR associations to individual alleles was difficult. Three of the identified cytomegalovirus-associated TCR beta chains were confirmed in vitro to be specific for cytomegalovirus antigens. Most CMV-associated TCR beta chains appeared to be HLA-restricted in a later analysis, and the HLA associations seemed to be driven largely by CMV exposure. At a false discovery rate of 0.05, a later analysis linked roughly 17,000 TCR beta sequences to specific HLA alleles. A further reported finding was that TCR beta sequences accurately predicted the HLA-A and HLA-B alleles for most subjects in the first cohort. Because HLA typing was unavailable for some donors at each locus, only the typed subset was used in association tests. Immune exposure information for the cohort was limited to CMV serostatus. In a later analysis, the rate of TCR association differed among HLA loci, with DRB1 alleles having the most associated TCRs and HLA-C alleles having the fewest. Correlated functional status among segregating V segments might be attributable to linkage disequilibrium, but an unknown experimental factor could not be ruled out. A total of about 180 TCR beta chains were listed by the study as associated with cytomegalovirus. Some IMGT-functional V segments, including TRBV6-2 and TRBV6-3, could not be distinguished by the 87-base-pair reads and were therefore excluded.

Libraries were built with the immunoSEQ multiplex PCR assay. For the multiplex PCR, a mixture combining 60 forward primers for TCR Vbeta segments and 13 reverse primers for TCR Jbeta segments was used. A multiplex PCR assay on genomic DNA amplified the CDR3 region of rearranged TCR beta genes. Amplified TCR beta libraries were sequenced as 87-base-pair reads on the Illumina HiSeq System. As for the original processing: A later analysis counted around 72 million unique TCR beta chains across the 550 to 800 repertoires, and some 11 million of these chains were shared by at least two donors. A nearest-neighbor algorithm error-corrected the raw reads and collapsed the reads into unique sequences, merging closely related sequences to remove PCR and sequencing errors. V, D and J gene segments were assigned by aligning CDR3 sequences to IMGT reference sequences. Each retained sequence needed at least a six-nucleotide match to both a V gene segment and a J gene segment. Rearrangements were called productive when the CDR3 lacked stop codons and stayed in frame with V and J; all others were non-productive. CDR3 was defined by IMGT convention, running from the second conserved V-encoded cysteine to the conserved J-encoded phenylalanine. Sequences without an unambiguous match to a single V gene segment were excluded from the earlier analysis of almost 600 of the donors. In an earlier analysis of several hundred of the donors, V segments were called functional above 56.7% productive rearrangements and were called segregating when the between-donor standard deviation exceeded 5%. A statistical classification framework was developed to diagnose cytomegalovirus status using the catalog of TCR beta chain sequences. V and J gene assignment, in a later analysis, came from comparing TCR nucleotide sequences with IMGT/GENE-DB human TR gene sequences. In a later analysis, CDR3 sequences and most-parsimonious VDJ recombination scenarios were assigned using the TCRdist pipeline. In a later analysis, every TCR beta chain was defined by the combination of its CDR3 amino acid sequence and its V-gene family, and reads without a unique V-gene family were dropped. As a way to deal with suspected cross-contamination and a sequencing artifact, a later analysis dropped 450 to 600 nucleotide sequences that were highly shared and had low generation probability. A later analysis calculated a clonal expansion index for each public chain from normalized within-repertoire ranks of inferred template counts. In a later analysis, generation probabilities were computed with a VDJ recombination model fitted to out-of-frame rearrangements, and the resulting probabilities were checked against IGoR. In a later analysis, TCR-TCR, TCR-HLA and TCR-CMV co-occurrence was scored with hypergeometric tests, and a repertoire-size bias correction was applied to TCR pairs. To estimate false discovery rates, a later analysis permuted the HLA or CMV assignments 20 times. A later analysis grouped co-occurring TCRs with DBSCAN, adding TCRdist sequence similarity when clustering within HLA-allele-positive subsets. Repertoires with fewer than 30,000 or more than 120,000 public chains, plus five repertoires with anomalous nucleotide sharing, were excluded from co-occurrence clustering. This is the immuneACCESS table as TCRdb keeps it, with only in-frame sequences that have V and J called. A part of the clones is gone; compared with another copy, unresolved V genes explain less than half, and the rest is unexplained. The D gene and trimming were derived from the DNA, and the V and J assignments and clone size from that table. This sample comprises about 89,000 clones, approximately 89% of them detected only once. The top ten clonotypes cover roughly 8.3% of the sample.

V lost 5 bases and J lost 7 bases, and the count of bases not matched to a germline gene is 5. According to the germline V gene (reference sequence), CDR1 reads SEHNR and CDR2 reads FQNEAQ. Spanning cysteine to phenylalanine, the CDR3 consists of 14 amino acids. The entry retains the CDR3 DNA only, 42 bases that are in frame from base 1. The cohort comprised hundreds of healthy bone marrow donors. Cohort members were all nominally healthy when sampled, although unrecorded immune exposures were likely present. The donor was CMV seropositive and belonged to the group of over 250 seropositive cohort members. Each donor provided a peripheral blood sample, and peripheral blood mononuclear cells were used for TCR beta sequencing. Genomic DNA extraction from the blood cell samples was performed with the Qiagen DNeasy Blood Extraction Kit.

The rearranged chain carries TRBV7-9 and TRBJ2-1; TRBD1 agrees with 10 junctional bases. The sequenced sample consisted of PBMCs. The TCR originated in a man younger than 45 in good health and CMV-seropositive. The nucleotide sequence is TGTGCCAGCAGCCTGAGACAGGGGGCGAATGAGCAGTTCTTC. Protein translation: CASSLRQGANEQFF.